The T cell receptor (beta chain) under discussion was sequenced for a study of STAT5B mutations in CD4+ large granular lymphocyte leukemia. Generated by immunoSEQ multiplex PCR, the TCRdb table keeps only in-frame clones and is missing some. The profile shows fewer than 35,000 clones, less than 80% of them singletons. Germline V CDR1 and CDR2: MDHEN, SYDVKM. The V and J ends lost 5 bases and 2 bases, in that order; junction bases with no gene match: 9. CDR3 size: 15 residues. This clonotype originated in a human donor in good health. The sample consisted of CD4+ T cells from blood buffy coats. The chain recombines TRBV28 with TRBJ2-7; 7 bases map to TRBD1. CDR3 sequence reads: CASSPSRDRAYEQYF. CDR3 in DNA: TGTGCCAGCAGTCCCTCCCGGGACAGAGCCTACGAGCAGTACTTC.